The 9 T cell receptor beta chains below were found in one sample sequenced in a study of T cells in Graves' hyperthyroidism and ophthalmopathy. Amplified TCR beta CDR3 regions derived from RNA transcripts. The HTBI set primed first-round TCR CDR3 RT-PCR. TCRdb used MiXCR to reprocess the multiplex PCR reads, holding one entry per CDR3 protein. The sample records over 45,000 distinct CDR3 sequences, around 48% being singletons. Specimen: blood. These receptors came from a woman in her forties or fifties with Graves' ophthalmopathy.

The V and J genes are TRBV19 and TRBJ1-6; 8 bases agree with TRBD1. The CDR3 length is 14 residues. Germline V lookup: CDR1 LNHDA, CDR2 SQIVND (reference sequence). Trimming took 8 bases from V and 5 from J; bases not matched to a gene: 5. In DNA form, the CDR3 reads TGTGCCAGTTCCGACAGGGGCGATAATTCACCCCTCCACTTT. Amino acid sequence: CASSDRGDNSPLHF.

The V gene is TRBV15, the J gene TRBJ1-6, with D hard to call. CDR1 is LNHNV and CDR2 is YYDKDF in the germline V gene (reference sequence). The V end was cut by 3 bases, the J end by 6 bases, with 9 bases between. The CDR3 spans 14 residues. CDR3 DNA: TGTGCCACCAGCAGTGGGGTTCGTAATTCACCCCTCCACTTT. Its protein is CATSSGVRNSPLHF.

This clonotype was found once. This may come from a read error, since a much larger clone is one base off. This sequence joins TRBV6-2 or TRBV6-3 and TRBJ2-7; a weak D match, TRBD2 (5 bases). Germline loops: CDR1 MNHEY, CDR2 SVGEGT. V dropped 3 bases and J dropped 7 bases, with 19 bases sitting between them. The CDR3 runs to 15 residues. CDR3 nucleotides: TGTGCCAGCAGTTATTTGGCTAGCAGGAATAGAGAGCAGTACTTC. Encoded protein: CASSYLASRNREQYF.

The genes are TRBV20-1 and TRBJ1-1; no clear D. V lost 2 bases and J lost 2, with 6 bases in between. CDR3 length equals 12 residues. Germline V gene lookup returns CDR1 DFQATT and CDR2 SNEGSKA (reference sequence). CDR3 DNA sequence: TGCAGTGCTAGACAGCCTAACACTGAAGCTTTCTTT. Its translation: CSARQPNTEAFF.

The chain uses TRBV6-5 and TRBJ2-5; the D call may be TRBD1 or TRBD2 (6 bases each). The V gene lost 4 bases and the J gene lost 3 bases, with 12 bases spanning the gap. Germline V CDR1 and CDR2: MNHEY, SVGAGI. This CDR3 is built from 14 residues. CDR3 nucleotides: TGTGCCAGCAGTTGGGGGCTAGCGAAAGAGACCCAGTACTTC. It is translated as CASSWGLAKETQYF.

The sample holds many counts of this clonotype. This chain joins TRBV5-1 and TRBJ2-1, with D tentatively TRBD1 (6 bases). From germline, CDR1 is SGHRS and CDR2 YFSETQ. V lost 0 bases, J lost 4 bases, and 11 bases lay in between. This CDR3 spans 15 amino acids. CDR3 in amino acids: CASSLVTGSYNEQFF. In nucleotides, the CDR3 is TGCGCCAGCAGCTTGGTCACAGGGTCGTACAATGAGCAGTTCTTC.

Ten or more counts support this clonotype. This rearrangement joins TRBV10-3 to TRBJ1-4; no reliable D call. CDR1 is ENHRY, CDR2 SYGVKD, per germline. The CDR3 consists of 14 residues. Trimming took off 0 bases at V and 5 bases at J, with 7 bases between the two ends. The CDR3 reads CAISESNSNEKLFF. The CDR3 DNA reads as TGTGCCATCAGTGAGTCCAACTCCAATGAAAAACTGTTTTTT.

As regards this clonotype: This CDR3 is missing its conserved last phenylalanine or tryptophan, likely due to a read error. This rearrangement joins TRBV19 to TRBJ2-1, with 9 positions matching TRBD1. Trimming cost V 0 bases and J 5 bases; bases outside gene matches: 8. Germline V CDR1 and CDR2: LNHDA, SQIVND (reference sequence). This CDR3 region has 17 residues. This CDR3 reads CASSIDGTGIYHNEQFS. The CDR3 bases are TGTGCCAGTAGTATAGATGGGACAGGGATTTATCACAATGAGCAGTTCTCC.

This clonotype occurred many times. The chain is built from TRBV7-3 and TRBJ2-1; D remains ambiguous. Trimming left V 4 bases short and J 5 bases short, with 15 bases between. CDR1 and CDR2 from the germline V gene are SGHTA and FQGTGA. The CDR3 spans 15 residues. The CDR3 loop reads CASSSRAGGNNEQFF. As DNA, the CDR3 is TGTGCCAGCAGCTCCCGGGCCGGCGGCAACAATGAGCAGTTCTTC.